This TCR beta chain came from a study of glioma-infiltrating T cells after dendritic cell vaccination. Whole-study findings and limits: No direct clonality-survival link was found; a diverse polyclonal response may matter.

The germline V gene encodes CDR1 SNHLY and CDR2 FYNNEI. Trimming removed 0 bases from V and 0 bases from J, with 6 bases in between. This CDR3 comprises 15 residues. The repertoire was sequenced with immunoSEQ multiplex PCR; TCRdb's copy has only in-frame clones and lacks some. The sample lists approximately 90,000 clones; 80% to 90% were seen once. Documented time point: after dendritic cell vaccination, including at tumor progression/relapse. For this clone: Its specificity is not known.

This clonotype originated in a human donor with glioblastoma. The sequenced sample was blood, obtained after dendritic cell vaccination. The chain links TRBV2 to TRBJ1-5, with D uncertain. This CDR3 reads CASSEAIGSNQPQHF. Here the CDR3 DNA reads TGTGCCAGCAGTGAAGCGATCGGTAGCAATCAGCCCCAGCATTTT.